These 17 T cell receptor beta chains were all obtained from the same sample, sequenced in a study of T cell clonality in common variable immunodeficiency. Repertoires were generated with immunoSEQ multiplex PCR, while TCRdb's copy carries only in-frame clones and drops some. The table lists 60,000 to 75,000 clones, with no singletons. Sequences were obtained from peripheral blood mononuclear cells. All receptors derive from a person aged 18 to 69 in good health.

At least ten counts were recorded for this clone. The observed sequence ends 3 residues before the CDR3 terminus, with the missing tail filled in from the germline J gene. The chain employs TRBV19 and TRBJ2-3; D is unclear. V shed 3 bases and J shed 2 bases, with 12 bases lying between them. This CDR3 has 15 amino acids. In germline, CDR1 is LNHDA, CDR2 SQIVND (reference sequence). The CDR3 here is CASSISYFYTDTQYF. The covered CDR3 bases are TGTGCCAGTAGTATTAGTTACTTTTACACAGATACG.

This clone was counted many times. The read terminates 3 residues ahead of where the CDR3 ends, so the germline J gene completes it. The chain couples TRBV30 to TRBJ2-3; D is perhaps TRBD1 or TRBD2 (5 bases each). The germline V gene encodes CDR1 GTSNPN and CDR2 SVGIG (reference sequence). V gave up 7 bases and J gave up 1 base, with 15 bases separating them. This CDR3 is built from 14 residues. This CDR3 reads CALSDRGRTDTQYF. The CDR3 bases that were read are TGTGCCTTGAGCGACAGAGGGCGCACAGATACG. The variable domain in full, with the rest retrieved from reference TRBV30 and TRBJ2-3, is SQTIHQWPATLVQPVGSPLSLECTVEGTSNPNLYWYRQAAGRGLQLLFYSVGIGQISSEVPQNLSASRPQDRQFILSSKKLLLSDSGFYLCALSDRGRTDTQYFGPGTRLTVL.

This clone was observed many times. The read comes to an end 3 residues before the CDR3 does, leaving the germline J gene to fill in the end. This chain uses TRBV7-9 with TRBJ2-1, with TRBD1 matching over 8 bases. Trimming at V came to 0 bases and at J to 6 bases, leaving 4 bases not matched to a gene. CDR3 length: 15 residues. Germline lookup yields CDR1 SEHNR and CDR2 FQNEAQ (reference sequence). The CDR3 bases that were read are TGTGCCAGCAGCTTAGCCGGGACAGGAATCAATGAG. Translating it yields CASSLAGTGINE. The entire CDR3 is CASSLAGTGINEQFF. The full variable domain, its missing parts supplied by reference TRBV7-9 and TRBJ2-1, is DTGVSQNPRHKITKRGQNVTFRCDPISEHNRLYWYRQTLGQGPEFLTYFQNEAQLEKSRLLSDRFSAERPKGSFSTLEIQRTEQGDSAMYLCASSLAGTGINEQFFGPGTRLTVL.

This clone showed up many times. The junction differs from germline at one of its ends, possibly a read error. The read comes to an end 3 residues before the CDR3 does, leaving the germline J gene to fill in the end. The V call is TRBV4-2, the J call TRBJ2-7; 12 bases agree with TRBD2. Germline lookup yields CDR1 LGHNA and CDR2 YNFKEQ. The CDR3 covers 14 residues. Incomplete CDR3 DNA: TGCGCCAGCAGCCAACTAGCGGGAGGACACGAG. Protein sequence: CASSQLAGGHE. In full, the CDR3 reads CASSQLAGGHEQYF.

This clone was observed a handful of times. With the read ending 3 residues before the CDR3 end, the germline J gene is used to fill in that end. The rearrangement links TRBV7-9 to TRBJ2-3, with D perhaps matching TRBD2 (7 bases). The CDR3 runs to 13 residues. The germline CDR1 and CDR2 sequences are SEHNR and FQNEAQ (reference sequence). CDR3 sequence: CASTERGGETQYF. CDR3 DNA, as far as it was read: TGTGCCAGCACCGAAAGGGGGGGGGAGACG.

There are a few counts of this clone. Coverage ceases 3 residues before the CDR3 finishes, and the germline J gene fills in the end. V and J are TRBV11-3 and TRBJ2-5, with 8 bases identical to TRBD1. The germline V gene has CDR1 SGHNT and CDR2 YENEEA. J lost 4 bases, V lost 1 base, and 5 bases had no gene match. This CDR3 has 15 residues. CDR3 loop: CASSLGQGAVETQYF. Incomplete CDR3 DNA: TGTGCCAGCAGCTTAGGTCAGGGGGCCGTAGAGACC. Full variable domain (remainder filled in from reference TRBV11-3 and TRBJ2-5): EAGVVQSPRYKIIEKKQPVAFWCNPISGHNTLYWYLQNLGQGPELLIRYENEEAVDDSQLPKDRFSAERLKGVDSTLKIQPAELGDSAVYLCASSLGQGAVETQYFGPGTRLLVL.

This clone was observed many times. The read finishes 3 residues shy of the CDR3 end, and the germline J gene is used to complete it. V and J are TRBV7-8 and TRBJ2-3, with D unclear. The CDR3 is made up of 13 amino acids. The germline V gene encodes CDR1 SGHVS and CDR2 FQNEAQ. V lost 3 bases, J lost 6 bases, and 10 bases lay in between. CDR3 bases read: TGTGCCAGCAGCTTGGTACGTGGCGATACG. Protein: CASSLVRGDT. From start to end, the CDR3 is CASSLVRGDTQYF.

This clone came up many times. Read coverage stops 3 residues before the CDR3 terminus; the germline J gene supplies the remainder. The rearrangement links TRBV18 to TRBJ2-1; 13 nucleotides line up with TRBD2. With V trimmed by 5 bases and J by 9 bases, 10 bases remained unmatched. There are 16 residues in the CDR3. Germline CDR1 and CDR2: KGHSH and LQKENI. CDR3 protein: CASSGLAGDSRSEQFF. CDR3 DNA, as far as it was read: TGTGCCAGCTCAGGACTAGCGGGAGATTCCAGATCTGAG.

At least ten counts were recorded for this clone. The missing CDR3 end, 3 residues past where the read stops, is filled in from the germline J gene. The V gene is TRBV29-1, the J gene TRBJ2-7, with 9 bases identical to TRBD1. The V and J ends lost 4 bases and 6 bases, in that order; junction bases with no gene match: 16. Germline assignment: CDR1 SQVTM and CDR2 ANQGSEA. This CDR3 spans 16 amino acids. Incomplete CDR3 DNA: TGCAGCGTTGCGCTGTCCGGACAGGGGAGGAGGGTCGAG. Protein sequence: CSVALSGQGRRVE. Given in full, the CDR3 is CSVALSGQGRRVEQYF.

This clone showed up many times. The DNA ends 3 residues before the CDR3 does, and the rest of the CDR3 is filled in from the germline J gene. The chain is built from TRBV20-1 and TRBJ2-2; maybe TRBD1 (6 bases). Germline V gene lookup returns CDR1 DFQATT and CDR2 SNEGSKA (reference sequence). The germline V and J ends were trimmed by 0 bases and 1 base, with 9 bases remaining between them. The CDR3 sequence is 15 residues long. The DNA read from the CDR3 is TGCAGTGCTAGAGAGGGACACCGGAACACCGGGGAG. The encoded protein is CSAREGHRNTGE. The entire CDR3 protein reads CSAREGHRNTGELFF.

This clone was seen ten or more times. The read halts 3 residues ahead of the CDR3 end, with the missing end drawn from the germline J gene. The V call is TRBV7-9, the J call TRBJ1-5, with D possibly matching TRBD1 (6 bases). Germline-derived CDR1 and CDR2 are SEHNR and FQNEAQ (reference sequence). The CDR3 is 13 amino acids. The CDR3 DNA, read in part, is TGTGCCAGCAGCTTAGATAGGGGGGGCCCC. Translation gives CASSLDRGGP. The full CDR3 sequence reads CASSLDRGGPQHF.

This clone was observed many times. The sequenced fragment ends 3 residues before the CDR3 boundary, so the rest is inferred from the germline J gene. The chain has TRBV5-1 and TRBJ2-6; tentative D call: TRBD2 (5 bases). V shed 0 bases and J shed 2 bases, with 9 bases lying between them. This CDR3 spans 16 amino acids. CDR1 is SGHRS and CDR2 is YFSETQ in the germline V gene. CDR3 loop: CASSLVPGTGANVLTF. Partial CDR3 DNA: TGCGCCAGCAGCTTGGTTCCGGGGACTGGGGCCAACGTC.

There are many counts of this clone. The read falls 3 residues short of the CDR3 end, and the missing part is taken from the germline J gene. The chain employs TRBV5-1 and TRBJ2-2, with 11 positions matching TRBD2. The CDR3 length is 16 residues. J was trimmed by 1 base and V by 4 bases; bases with no gene match: 3. From germline, CDR1 is SGHRS and CDR2 YFSETQ. CDR3 sequence: CASSPGLAGNTGELFF. The sequenced part of the CDR3 DNA is TGCGCCAGCAGCCCCGGACTAGCGGGGAACACCGGGGAG.

This clone was observed many times. The read ends 3 residues shy of where the CDR3 ends; the end is completed using the germline J gene. The chain joins TRBV28 to TRBJ2-7, with D tentatively TRBD1 (5 bases). V was cut by 3 bases and J by 5 bases, with 17 bases left in between. Germline CDR1 MDHEN, CDR2 SYDVKM. CDR3 length: 15 residues. CDR3 loop: CASSFGAATSDEQYF. The covered CDR3 bases are TGTGCCAGCAGTTTTGGGGCAGCCACGTCTGACGAG.

This clone has a handful of counts. The CDR3 end lies 3 residues beyond the end of the read and is filled in from the germline J gene. The chain carries TRBV2 and TRBJ2-7; 7 nucleotides line up with TRBD1. Germline V CDR1 and CDR2: SNHLY, FYNNEI. V was pared by 4 bases and J by 6 bases, with 9 bases of the junction left unmatched. There are 14 residues in the CDR3. CDR3 sequence: CASSVQGSGGEQYF. The CDR3 bases that were read are TGTGCCAGCAGTGTACAGGGGAGTGGGGGCGAG. Drawing the rest from reference TRBV2 and TRBJ2-7, the complete variable domain is EPEVTQTPSHQVTQMGQEVILRCVPISNHLYFYWYRQILGQKVEFLVSFYNNEISEKSEIFDDQFSVERPDGSNFTLKIRSTKLEDSAMYFCASSVQGSGGEQYFGPGTRLTVT.

At least ten counts were recorded for this clone. Read sequence stops 3 residues before the CDR3 end, and the germline J gene provides the missing end. The rearrangement uses TRBV5-1 and TRBJ2-7, with 7 bases identical to TRBD2. This CDR3 comprises 14 residues. V dropped 3 bases and J dropped 6; count of bases not matched to a gene: 9. Germline assignment: CDR1 SGHRS and CDR2 YFSETQ. The CDR3 bases that were read are TGCGCCAGCAGCTCCGGACTAGTTTTAACCGAG. It yields the protein CASSSGLVLTE. In full, the CDR3 reads CASSSGLVLTEQYF. Based on the CDR3 plus reference TRBV5-1 and TRBJ2-7, the full variable domain is KAGVTQTPRYLIKTRGQQVTLSCSPISGHRSVSWYQQTPGQGLQFLFEYFSETQRNKGNFPGRFSGRQFSNSRSEMNVSTLELGDSALYLCASSSGLVLTEQYFGPGTRLTVT.

This clone has at least ten counts. The CDR3 reads CASSPRTSLNEQFF. The CDR3 bases that were read are TGTGCCAGCAGCCCACGGACTAGTCTTAATGAG. This sequence joins TRBV7-9 and TRBJ2-1; TRBD2 matches at 7 bases. Read sequence stops 3 residues before the CDR3 end, and the germline J gene provides the missing end. Losses at the gene ends were 5 bases for V and 7 bases for J; bases not matched to a gene: 8. This CDR3 region has 14 residues. The germline V gene encodes CDR1 SEHNR and CDR2 FQNEAQ (reference sequence).